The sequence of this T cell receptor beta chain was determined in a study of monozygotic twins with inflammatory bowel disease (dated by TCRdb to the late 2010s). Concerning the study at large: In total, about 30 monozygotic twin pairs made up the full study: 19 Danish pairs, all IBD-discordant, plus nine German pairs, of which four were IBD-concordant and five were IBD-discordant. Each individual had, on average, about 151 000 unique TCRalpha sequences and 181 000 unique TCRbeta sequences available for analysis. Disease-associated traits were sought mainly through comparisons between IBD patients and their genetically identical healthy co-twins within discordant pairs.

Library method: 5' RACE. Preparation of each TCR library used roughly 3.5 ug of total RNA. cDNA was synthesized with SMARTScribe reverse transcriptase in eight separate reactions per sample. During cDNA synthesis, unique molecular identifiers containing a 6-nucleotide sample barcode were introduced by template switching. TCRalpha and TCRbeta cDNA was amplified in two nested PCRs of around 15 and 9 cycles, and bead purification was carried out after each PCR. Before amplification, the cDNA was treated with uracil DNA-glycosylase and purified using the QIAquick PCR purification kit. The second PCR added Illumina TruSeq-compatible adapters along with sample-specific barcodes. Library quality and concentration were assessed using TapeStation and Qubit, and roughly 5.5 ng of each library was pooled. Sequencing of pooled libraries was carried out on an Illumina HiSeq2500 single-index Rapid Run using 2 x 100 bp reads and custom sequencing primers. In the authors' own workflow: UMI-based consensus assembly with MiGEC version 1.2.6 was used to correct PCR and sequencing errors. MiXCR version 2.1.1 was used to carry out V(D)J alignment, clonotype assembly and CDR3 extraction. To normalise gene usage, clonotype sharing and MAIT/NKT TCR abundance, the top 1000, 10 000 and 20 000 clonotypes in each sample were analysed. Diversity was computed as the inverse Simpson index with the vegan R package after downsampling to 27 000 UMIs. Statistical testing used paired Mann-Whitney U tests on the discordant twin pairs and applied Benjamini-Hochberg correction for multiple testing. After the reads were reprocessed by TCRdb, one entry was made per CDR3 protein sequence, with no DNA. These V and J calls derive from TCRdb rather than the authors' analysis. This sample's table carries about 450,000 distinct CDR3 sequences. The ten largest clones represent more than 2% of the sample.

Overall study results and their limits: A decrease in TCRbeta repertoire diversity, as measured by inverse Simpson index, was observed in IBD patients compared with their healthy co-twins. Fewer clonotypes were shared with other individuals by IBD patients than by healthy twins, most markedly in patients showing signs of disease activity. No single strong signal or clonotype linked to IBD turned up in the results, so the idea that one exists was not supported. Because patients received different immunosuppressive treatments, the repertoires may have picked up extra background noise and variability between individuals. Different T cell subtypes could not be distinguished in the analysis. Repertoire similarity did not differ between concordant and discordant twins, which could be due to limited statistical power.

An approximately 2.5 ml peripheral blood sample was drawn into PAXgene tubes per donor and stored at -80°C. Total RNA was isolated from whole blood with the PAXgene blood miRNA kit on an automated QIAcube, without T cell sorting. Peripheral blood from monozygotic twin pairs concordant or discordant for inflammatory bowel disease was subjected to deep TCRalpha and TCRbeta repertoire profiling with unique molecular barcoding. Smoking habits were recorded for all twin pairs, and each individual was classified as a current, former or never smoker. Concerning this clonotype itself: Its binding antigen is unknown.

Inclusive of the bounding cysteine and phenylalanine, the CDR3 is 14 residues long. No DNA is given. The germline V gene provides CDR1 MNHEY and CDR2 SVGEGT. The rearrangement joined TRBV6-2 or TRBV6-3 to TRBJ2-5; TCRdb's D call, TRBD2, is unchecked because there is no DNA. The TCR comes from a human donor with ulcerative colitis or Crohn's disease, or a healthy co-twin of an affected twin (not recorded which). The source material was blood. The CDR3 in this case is CASTTSGRVETQYF.